The sequence of this TCR beta chain was determined in a study of cytomegalovirus exposure and HLA in healthy donors. Primers for the PCR totalled 60 Vbeta and 13 Jbeta. Profiled with immunoSEQ multiplex PCR; TCRdb holds only in-frame clones, not every one. Of 100,000 to 120,000 clones in the sample, approximately 79% are singletons; the top ten hold less than 7.5%. Germline V gene data show CDR1 as GTSNPN and CDR2 as SVGIG (reference sequence). V lost 2 bases to trimming and J lost 5 bases, with 21 bases between them. The CDR3 runs 16 residues. This sequence was found in a man aged 25-40 years in good health and CMV-seropositive. Sequencing was done on a sample of PBMCs. The V call is TRBV30, the J call TRBJ2-5; D might be TRBD2 (7 bases). DNA for the CDR3: TGTGCCTGGAGTCCCCTCCGGCGGGGGCCAGGGGAGACCCAGTACTTC. This translates into CAWSPLRRGPGETQYF.